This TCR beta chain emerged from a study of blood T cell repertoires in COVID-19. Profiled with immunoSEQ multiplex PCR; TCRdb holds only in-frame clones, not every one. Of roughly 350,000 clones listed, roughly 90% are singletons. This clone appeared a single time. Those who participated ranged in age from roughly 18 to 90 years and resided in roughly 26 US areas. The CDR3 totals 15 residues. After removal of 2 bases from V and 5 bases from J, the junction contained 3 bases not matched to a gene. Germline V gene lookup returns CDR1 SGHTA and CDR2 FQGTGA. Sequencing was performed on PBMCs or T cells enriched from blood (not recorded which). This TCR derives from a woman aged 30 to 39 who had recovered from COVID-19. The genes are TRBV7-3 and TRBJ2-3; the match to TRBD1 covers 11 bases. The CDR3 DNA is TGTGCCAGCAGCTTAGGGGGACAGGGGGTAGATACGCAGTATTTT. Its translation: CASSLGGQGVDTQYF.